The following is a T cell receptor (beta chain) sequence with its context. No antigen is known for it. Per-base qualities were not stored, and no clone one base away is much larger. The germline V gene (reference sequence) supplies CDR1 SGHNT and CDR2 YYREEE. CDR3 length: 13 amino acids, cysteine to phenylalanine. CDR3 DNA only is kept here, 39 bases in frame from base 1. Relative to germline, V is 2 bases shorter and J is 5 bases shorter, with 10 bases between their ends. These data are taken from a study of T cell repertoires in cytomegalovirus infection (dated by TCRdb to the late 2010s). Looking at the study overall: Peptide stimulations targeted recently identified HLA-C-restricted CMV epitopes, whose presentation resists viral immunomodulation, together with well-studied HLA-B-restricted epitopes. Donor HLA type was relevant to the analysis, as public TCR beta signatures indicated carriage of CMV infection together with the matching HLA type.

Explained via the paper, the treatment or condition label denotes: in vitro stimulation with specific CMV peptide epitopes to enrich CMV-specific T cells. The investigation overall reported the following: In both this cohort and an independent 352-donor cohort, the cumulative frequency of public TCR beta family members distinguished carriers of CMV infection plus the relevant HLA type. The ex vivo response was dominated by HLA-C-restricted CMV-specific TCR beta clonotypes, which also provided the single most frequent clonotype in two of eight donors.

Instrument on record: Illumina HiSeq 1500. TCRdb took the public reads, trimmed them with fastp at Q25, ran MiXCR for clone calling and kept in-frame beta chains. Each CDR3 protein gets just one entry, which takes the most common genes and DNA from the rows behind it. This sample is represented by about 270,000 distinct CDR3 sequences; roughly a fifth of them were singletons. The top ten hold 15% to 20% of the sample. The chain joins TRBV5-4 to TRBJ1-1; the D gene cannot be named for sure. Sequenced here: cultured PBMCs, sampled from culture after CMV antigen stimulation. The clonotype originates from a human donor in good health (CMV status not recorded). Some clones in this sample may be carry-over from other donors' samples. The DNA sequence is TGTGCCAGCAGCTTTGGGTCGCAGACTGAAGCTTTCTTT. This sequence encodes CASSFGSQTEAFF.